This TCR beta chain came from a study of blood T cell repertoires in COVID-19. Study as a whole: Collection of acute and convalescent COVID-19 samples took place in the United States, Italy and Spain. T cells, B-cell-depleted T cells, or PBMCs supplied cDNA or gDNA.

The table came from immunoSEQ multiplex PCR; TCRdb's copy has only in-frame clones and leaves some out. The table records approximately 110,000 clones, about 94% of them present only once. The J segment lost 12 bases and the V segment lost 1 base, leaving 12 bases of the junction unmatched. The CDR3 contains 16 residues. Germline CDR1 reads LGHNA; CDR2 reads YSLEER. This clonotype was sampled from a man aged 50-59 years with COVID-19, enrolled during active disease. The rearrangement links TRBV4-3 to TRBJ1-6; 7 bases are a match to TRBD1. Sequenced: peripheral blood. CDR3 DNA: TGCGCCAGCAGCCAAGGTACAGGGACAGTAATTCAACCCCTCCACTTT. Translated: CASSQGTGTVIQPLHF.